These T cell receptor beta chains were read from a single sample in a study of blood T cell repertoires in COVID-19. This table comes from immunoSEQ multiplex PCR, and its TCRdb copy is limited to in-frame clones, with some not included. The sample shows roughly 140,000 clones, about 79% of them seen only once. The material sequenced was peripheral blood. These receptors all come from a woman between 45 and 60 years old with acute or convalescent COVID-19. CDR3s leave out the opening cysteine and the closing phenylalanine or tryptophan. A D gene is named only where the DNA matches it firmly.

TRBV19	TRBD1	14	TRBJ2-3	ASSTGGGRYTDTQY
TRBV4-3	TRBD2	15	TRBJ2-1	ASSPILSGGIYNEQF
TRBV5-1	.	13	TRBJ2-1	ASSLRQGRDNEQF
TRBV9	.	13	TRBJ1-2	ASSVGTVFSYGYT
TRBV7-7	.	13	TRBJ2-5	ASSLAGVGQETQY
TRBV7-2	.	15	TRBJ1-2	ASSPRGGGGPNYGYT
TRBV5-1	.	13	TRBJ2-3	ASSPETGGTDTQY
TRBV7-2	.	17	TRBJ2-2	ASSNDRSMGKPNTGELF
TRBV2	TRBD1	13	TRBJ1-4	ASSGRTGPGEKLF
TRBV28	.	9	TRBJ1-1	ASSLSGGAF
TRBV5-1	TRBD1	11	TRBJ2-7	ASSLGQGSEQY
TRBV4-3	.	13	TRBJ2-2	ASSPGSANTGELF
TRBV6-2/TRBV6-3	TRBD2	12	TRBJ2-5	ASSYVAGEETQY